The 29 T cell receptor beta chains given below trace back to one sample, sequenced in a study of T cells in Graves' hyperthyroidism and ophthalmopathy. There were TCR beta CDR3 regions amplified from RNA transcripts. With the HTBI primer set, the TCR CDR3 went through a first round of RT-PCR. Via MiXCR, TCRdb re-called the multiplex PCR reads, giving one row per CDR3 protein. Among a few hundred thousand distinct CDR3 sequences listed, 13% to 15% were seen once. Sequencing used blood. The origin of the receptors is a woman in her forties with Graves' hyperthyroidism.

This clonotype was picked up many times. The chain carries TRBV2 and TRBJ2-1; TRBD2 matches at 7 bases. The CDR3 is made up of 15 amino acids. The J segment lost 5 bases and the V segment lost 2 bases, leaving 6 bases of the junction unmatched. Looked up from germline, CDR1 is SNHLY and CDR2 is FYNNEI. The DNA for the CDR3 is TGTGCCAGCAGTGAAAGCGGGATTAGAAACAATGAGCAGTTCTTC. This translates into CASSESGIRNNEQFF.

This clonotype was detected only a few times. Here the CDR3 reads CASRGLAGGVTDTQYF. CDR3 sequence (DNA): TGTGCCAGCAGGGGACTAGCGGGAGGAGTCACAGATACGCAGTATTTT. The chain uses TRBV6-1 and TRBJ2-3, with 15 bases lining up with TRBD2. The CDR3 runs to 16 residues. With 6 bases clipped from V and 2 bases from J, the junction kept 3 bases outside the gene matches. In germline, CDR1 is MNHNS, CDR2 SASEGT.

This clonotype was detected many times. The CDR3 region has the DNA TGTGCCTGGAACGGCGGATCCTACAATGAGCAGTTCTTC. It is translated as CAWNGGSYNEQFF. The V and J genes are TRBV30 and TRBJ2-1, with no clear D. Germline CDR1 is GTSNPN and CDR2 is SVGIG (reference sequence). This CDR3 comprises 13 residues. Trimming took 4 bases from V and 1 from J, leaving 8 bases between them.

This clonotype was seen a handful of times. The rearrangement uses TRBV4-2 and TRBJ2-7; D may be TRBD1 (6 bases). Deletions cut 2 bases from V and 5 bases from J, with 22 bases between. The CDR3 consists of 17 residues. The V gene's germline CDR1 is LGHNA and CDR2 YNFKEQ. In DNA form, the CDR3 reads TGTGCCAGCAGCCAAACAACCGGGACACCCGGCTTACACGAGCAGTACTTC. It specifies CASSQTTGTPGLHEQYF.

Regarding this clonotype: A much larger clone sits a single nucleotide away, making a read error possible. This chain uses TRBV5-1 with TRBJ2-1; 11 nucleotides agree with TRBD2. From germline, CDR1 is SGHRS and CDR2 YFSETQ. J lost 4 bases, V lost 1 base, and 4 bases had no gene match. The CDR3 runs to 16 residues. CDR3 in DNA: TGCGCCAGCAGCTTGATTGTAGCGGGAGGGTACAATGAGCAGTTCTTC. This encodes CASSLIVAGGYNEQFF.

The chain recombines TRBV27 with TRBJ2-3; the D gene is possibly TRBD1 (6 bases). The CDR3 runs 21 residues. V was clipped by 1 base and J by 1 base, with 27 bases between them. Germline V CDR1 and CDR2: MNHEY, SMNVEV (reference sequence). CDR3 bases: TGTGCCAGCAGTTTATGGGCGGCCAGCTCACCATTTGCAGGGGGCACAGATACGCAGTATTTT. It translates to CASSLWAASSPFAGGTDTQYF.

There are many counts of this clonotype. The V call is TRBV11-3, the J call TRBJ2-2; D is ambiguous. CDR1 and CDR2 from the germline V gene are SGHNT and YENEEA. The CDR3 totals 17 residues. V was shortened by 0 bases and J by 4 bases, with 15 bases between the two germline ends. The CDR3 nucleotides are TGTGCCAGCAGCTTAGATCTGGGTCAAGGCGCCACCGGGGAGCTGTTTTTT. It specifies CASSLDLGQGATGELFF.

The table lists this clonotype with many counts. The V gene is TRBV5-6, the J gene TRBJ2-1; D may correspond to TRBD1 or TRBD2 (5 bases each). The V end was cut by 2 bases, the J end by 4 bases, with 10 bases between. The germline gives CDR1 SGHDT, CDR2 YYEEEE. The CDR3 is 14 residues long. For the CDR3, the DNA is TGTGCCAGCAGCTTAGGGGACGGATACAATGAGCAGTTCTTC. Translating gives CASSLGDGYNEQFF.

The sample holds many counts of this clonotype. In nucleotides, the CDR3 is TGTGCCAGCAGCCGGGACAGGGGGCGGGAAAAACTGTTTTTT. Residues: CASSRDRGREKLFF. This chain links TRBV2 with TRBJ1-4, with 12 nucleotides matching TRBD1. The CDR3 sequence is 14 residues long. Germline lookup yields CDR1 SNHLY and CDR2 FYNNEI. The V segment lost 6 bases and the J segment 8 bases; nucleotides outside the gene matches: 4.

The J gene is TRBJ2-7, the V gene TRBV5-6; D is perhaps TRBD2 (6 bases). The CDR3 consists of 14 residues. Trimming removed 2 bases from V and 4 bases from J, with 13 bases in between. Germline CDR1 reads SGHDT; CDR2 reads YYEEEE. CDR3 loop: CASSFESGSYEQYF. In DNA form, the CDR3 reads TGTGCCAGCAGCTTTGAGAGCGGGTCGTACGAGCAGTACTTC.

This chain links TRBV11-2 with TRBJ2-5; D may be TRBD1 (7 bases). Germline V CDR1 and CDR2: SGHAT, FQNNGV. The CDR3 totals 16 residues. The ends were cut back, 0 bases at V and 7 bases at J, with 18 bases in the middle. The CDR3 region is CASSLESGGLQGTQYF. CDR3 DNA: TGTGCCAGCAGCTTAGAGTCAGGGGGACTCCAGGGGACCCAGTACTTC.

This clonotype appeared many times. J is TRBJ2-7 and V is TRBV20-1; the match to TRBD2 covers 8 bases. The CDR3 spans 13 residues. V dropped 2 bases and J dropped 5; count of bases not matched to a gene: 5. Germline lookup yields CDR1 DFQATT and CDR2 SNEGSKA (reference sequence). The CDR3 spells CSARPSGSDEQYF. As DNA, the CDR3 is TGCAGTGCTAGACCCAGCGGGAGCGACGAGCAGTACTTC.

This clonotype was recorded many times. This chain uses TRBV12-3 or TRBV12-4 with TRBJ1-5; unclear D gene. Trimming shortened V by 8 bases and J by 6 bases, and 17 bases separated the two germline ends. The CDR3 contains 14 residues. The CDR3: CASGNTVEGQPQHF. In DNA, the CDR3 is TGTGCCAGCGGGAACACGGTCGAGGGTCAGCCCCAGCATTTT.

This clonotype was found many times. V and J are TRBV6-2 or TRBV6-3 and TRBJ2-1; 10 bases map to TRBD2. Germline loops: CDR1 MNHEY, CDR2 SVGEGT. After removal of 2 bases from V and 8 bases from J, the junction contained 9 bases not matched to a gene. The CDR3 runs to 16 residues. The chain's CDR3 is CASSYPLAGEVDEQFF. The CDR3 nucleotides are TGTGCCAGCAGTTACCCGCTAGCGGGAGAAGTCGATGAGCAGTTCTTC.

This clonotype has at least ten counts. The chain uses TRBV28 and TRBJ1-3; 8 nucleotides agree with TRBD1. Germline CDR1 is MDHEN and CDR2 is SYDVKM. V was clipped by 3 bases and J by 0 bases; unmatched bases: 13. The CDR3 has 19 residues. The CDR3 nucleotides read TGTGCCAGCAGTTTTTCGGCCAGGGGGCCCGAGAGCTCTGGAAACACCATATATTTT. Its translation is CASSFSARGPESSGNTIYF.

The chain carries TRBV4-1 and TRBJ2-7, with 7 bases matching TRBD1. Germline CDR1 and CDR2: MGHRA and YSYEKL. This CDR3 has 15 amino acids. The V segment lost 1 base and the J segment 0 bases; nucleotides outside the gene matches: 3. CDR3 sequence (DNA): TGCGCCAGCAGCCAAGCCCGGACAGGCTCCTACGAGCAGTACTTC. Translation: CASSQARTGSYEQYF.

The rearrangement uses TRBV20-1 and TRBJ2-7; 7 bases align to TRBD2. J gave up 3 bases and V 6 bases, and 8 bases lay outside the gene matches. CDR1 and CDR2 from the germline V gene are DFQATT and SNEGSKA (reference sequence). The CDR3 spans 13 residues. The CDR3 region is CSASGLGLYEQYF. The DNA for the CDR3 is TGCAGTGCAAGCGGACTAGGCCTCTACGAGCAGTACTTC.

This clonotype has just a few counts. The rearrangement joins TRBV7-2 to TRBJ1-3; TRBD1 is a possible D gene (6 bases). With 1 base removed from V and 4 bases from J, the gap between germline ends came to 17 bases. Germline CDR1 SGHTA, CDR2 FQGNSA. This CDR3 is built from 17 residues. The CDR3 loop is CASSLGGSGARGNTIYF. CDR3 sequence (DNA): TGTGCCAGCAGCTTAGGGGGTTCGGGGGCGAGAGGAAACACCATATATTTT.

This clonotype appeared many times. The chain combines TRBV27 with TRBJ1-2; D perhaps matches TRBD1 (5 bases). The CDR3 is made up of 15 amino acids. With 3 bases removed from V and 2 bases from J, the gap between germline ends came to 13 bases. Germline CDR1 is MNHEY and CDR2 is SMNVEV (reference sequence). Here the CDR3 reads CASSFGGATNYGYTF. CDR3 sequence (DNA): TGTGCCAGCAGTTTTGGAGGGGCCACCAACTATGGCTACACCTTC.

In this sample, this clonotype turned up a few times. CDR3 bases: TGTGCCAGCAGCCGATCCAAGGCGGTTTTAGCGGGAGACAGTTACAATGAGCAGTTCTTC. It is translated as CASSRSKAVLAGDSYNEQFF. The rearrangement uses TRBV7-6 and TRBJ2-1; 9 bases agree with TRBD2. With 5 bases clipped from V and 4 bases from J, the junction kept 21 bases outside the gene matches. The CDR3 has 20 amino acids. The V gene's germline CDR1 is SGHVS and CDR2 FNYEAQ.

In its sample, this clonotype was seen many times. This chain links TRBV29-1 with TRBJ2-7; D may be TRBD1 (5 bases). V lost 5 bases to trimming and J lost 6 bases, with 17 bases between them. Germline CDR1 reads SQVTM; CDR2 reads ANQGSEA. CDR3 length: 13 residues. CDR3 amino acids: CSVLGQRDGEQYF. The DNA for the CDR3 is TGCAGCGTTCTCGGACAACGCGACGGCGAGCAGTACTTC.

The chain carries TRBV6-1 and TRBJ2-2; 12 bases line up with TRBD2. Germline values: CDR1 MNHNS, CDR2 SASEGT. The junction had 5 bases not matched to a gene; V was cut back by 6 bases and J by 3 bases. The CDR3 totals 16 residues. CDR3 sequence reads: CASRKGLAGYTGELFF. Here the CDR3 DNA reads TGTGCCAGCAGGAAGGGACTAGCGGGTTACACCGGGGAGCTGTTTTTT.

A few counts support this clonotype. V usage is TRBV10-3 and J usage is TRBJ2-5; D gene ambiguous. The CDR3 totals 11 residues. The germline gives CDR1 ENHRY, CDR2 SYGVKD. V lost 3 bases, J lost 4 bases, and 3 bases lay in between. DNA for the CDR3: TGTGCCATCAGTGATTCAGAGACCCAGTACTTC. It codes for CAISDSETQYF.

This clonotype was observed at least ten times. V and J are TRBV18 and TRBJ2-7; 9 nucleotides align to TRBD1. Unmatched junction bases numbered 7, after V lost 3 bases and J lost 4 bases. The germline CDR1 and CDR2 sequences are KGHSH and LQKENI. The CDR3 loop spans 15 amino acids. CDR3 nucleotide sequence: TGTGCCAGCTCACCTAGCTGGACAGGGGAATACGAGCAGTACTTC. It specifies CASSPSWTGEYEQYF.

The table lists this clonotype with a few counts. The chain links TRBV25-1 to TRBJ2-3, with D tentatively TRBD2 (6 bases). The CDR3 spans 13 residues. V lost 7 bases and J 3 bases, leaving 11 bases between the germline ends. Germline CDR1 reads MGHDK; CDR2 reads SYGVNS. CDR3 residues: CASNPGGTDTQYF. Here the CDR3 DNA reads TGTGCCAGCAACCCCGGGGGTACAGATACGCAGTATTTT.

This clonotype was found a few times. This chain joins TRBV7-2 and TRBJ1-5; possibly TRBD1 for D (5 bases). The CDR3 covers 15 residues. V was clipped by 0 bases and J by 3 bases, with 9 bases between them. Germline CDR1 is SGHTA and CDR2 is FQGNSA. In DNA, the CDR3 is TGTGCCAGCAGCTTAGCTTTTGGGGCCAATCAGCCCCAGCATTTT. This codes for CASSLAFGANQPQHF. Filled out from reference TRBV7-2 and TRBJ1-5, the complete variable domain reads GAGVSQSPSNKVTEKGKDVELRCDPISGHTALYWYRQSLGQGLEFLIYFQGNSAPDKSGLPSDRFSAERTGGSVSTLTIQRTQQEDSAVYLCASSLAFGANQPQHFGDGTRLSIL.

This clonotype has ten or more counts. The chain links TRBV7-2 to TRBJ2-3; no firm D call. V lost 2 bases and J lost 5, with 2 bases in between. Germline V lookup: CDR1 SGHTA, CDR2 FQGNSA. The length of the CDR3 is 11 residues. The CDR3 DNA sequence: TGTGCCAGCAGCTTACAAGATACGCAGTATTTT. This encodes CASSLQDTQYF.

The J gene is TRBJ1-4, the V gene TRBV5-1; 12 positions match TRBD1. This CDR3 has 16 residues. The germline CDR1 and CDR2 sequences are SGHRS and YFSETQ. Losses at the gene ends were 7 bases for V and 3 bases for J; bases not matched to a gene: 7. In DNA, the CDR3 is TGCGCCAGCGCGGGACAGGGGGCAGTAGCTAATGAAAAACTGTTTTTT. Amino acids: CASAGQGAVANEKLFF.

V gene TRBV20-1 combines with J gene TRBJ2-2, with a tentative D call TRBD2 (6 bases). Per the germline V gene, CDR1 is DFQATT and CDR2 is SNEGSKA (reference sequence). Trimming took off 6 bases at V and 1 base at J, with 12 bases between the two ends. The CDR3 runs to 14 residues. Here the CDR3 reads CSARGLGNTGELFF. The CDR3 coding sequence is TGCAGTGCACGGGGGTTAGGGAACACCGGGGAGCTGTTTTTT.